This T cell receptor beta chain appears in the sequencing data of a study of CD8+ T cells in alopecia areata. Following extraction, RNA underwent reverse transcription to cDNA, which served as the sequencing template. Some clones are missing from TCRdb's copy, which holds only in-frame ones; the method was immunoSEQ multiplex PCR. The sample carries around 35,000 clones, roughly 50% recorded once. This CDR3 has 14 amino acids. Germline V gene data show CDR1 as LNHDA and CDR2 as SQIVND (reference sequence). V was cut by 5 bases and J by 4 bases, with 14 bases left in between. The sample holds one count of this clone. Antigen specificity is unknown. General study results and limits: Mice showed TCR sharing more clearly than patients did, possibly owing to HLA. Scalp sequencing also captures normal skin's resident alphabeta T cells. Greater clonality was observed in lesional scalp samples, especially alopecia totalis/universalis, versus normal scalp.

Collection of lesional scalp punch biopsies and peripheral blood was performed in alopecia areata patients. Sequenced material: NKG2D-high CD8+ T cells sorted from blood. The chain has TRBV19 and TRBJ1-2; D is ambiguous. This clonotype originated in a human donor with alopecia areata. CDR3 region: CASSSNLGGYGYTF. The CDR3 DNA reads TGTGCCAGTAGTTCTAACCTAGGCGGCTATGGCTACACCTTC. Complete variable domain (other parts from reference TRBV19 and TRBJ1-2): DGGITQSPKYLFRKEGQNVTLSCEQNLNHDAMYWYRQDPGQGLRLIYYSQIVNDFQKGDIAEGYSVSREKKESFPLTVTSAQKNPTAFYLCASSSNLGGYGYTFGSGTRLTVV.